A selection of T cell receptor beta chains follows, all from one sample in a study of CD8 T cells in Susac syndrome. MiXCR was run by TCRdb on the immunoSEQ multiplex PCR reads, yielding one entry per CDR3 protein. The sample has approximately 110,000 distinct CDR3 sequences, 90% to 98% seen once. The sample consisted of CD4+ T cells from PBMCs. The receptor source for this set is a human donor in good health. The CDR3 runs from the conserved cysteine through the conserved F or W.

TRBV7-2	TRBJ2-7	CASSLEQGGPYEQYF
TRBV20-1	TRBJ2-7	CSARGQGFGEQYF
TRBV21-1	TRBJ2-7	CASSKMGAGGGRTWSYEQYF
TRBV20-1	TRBJ1-2	CSAKSDRPWGYGYTF
TRBV19	TRBJ2-2	CASSIRDGGEELFF
TRBV12-3/TRBV12-4	TRBJ2-5	CASSRTGLKETQYF
TRBV12-3/TRBV12-4	TRBJ2-5	CASTTDWAQETQYF
TRBV3-1	TRBJ2-2	CASRIARNTGELFF
TRBV5-1	TRBJ1-2	CASSLEAGNYGYTF
TRBV5-1	TRBJ2-4	CASSLASGDAKNIQYF
TRBV9	TRBJ2-2	CASSVVASGSNTGELFF
TRBV5-1	TRBJ2-3	CASGASGRTDTQYF
TRBV28	TRBJ2-7	CASSSPGGKGYEQYF
TRBV4-1	TRBJ2-6	CASSPRGGRAGANVLTF
TRBV5-6	TRBJ2-5	CASSFSSGGGETQYF
TRBV20-1	TRBJ2-1	CSALIRGGRDEQFF
TRBV3-1	TRBJ1-2	CASSQRDRGFGYTF
TRBV24-1	TRBJ2-5	CATSEGAGDQETQYF
TRBV24-1	TRBJ2-7	CATRGFRSSYEQYF
TRBV7-9	TRBJ1-5	CASSLAGGGNQPQHF
TRBV5-1	TRBJ1-1	CASSLAGHTEAFF
TRBV3-1	TRBJ1-1	CASSQAGPTEAFF
TRBV7-2	TRBJ1-5	CASSPRDTLVSNQPQHF
TRBV12-3/TRBV12-4	TRBJ1-2	CASSLAVRVGGYTF
TRBV29-1	TRBJ2-7	CSVDGVRDEQYF
TRBV2	TRBJ1-2	CASVQGVWGYTF
TRBV6-5	TRBJ2-7	CASRRTDGYEQYF
TRBV7-3	TRBJ1-3	CASSLTGNRDTIYF
TRBV12-3/TRBV12-4	TRBJ2-7	CASSAQGYEQYF
TRBV25-1	TRBJ2-2	CASRADRGNTGELFF
TRBV7-8	TRBJ2-1	CASRLRDEQFF
TRBV4-1	TRBJ1-1	CASSQIPGTANTEAFF